The clone carrying this T cell receptor beta chain was recorded at least ten times. The antigen is unknown. The data belong to a study of regulatory T cells in long-lasting Graves disease. Arm-PCR of CDR3 regions with iRepertoire HTBI primers generated TCR beta libraries. Using its own MiXCR run on the multiplex PCR reads, TCRdb lists one record per CDR3 protein. The data contain roughly 500,000 distinct CDR3 sequences, roughly 13% of them singletons. Findings and limits, study-wide: Small numbers of samples may have cut accuracy. Persistent disease favored TRBV28, TRBJ1-2 and TRBJ2-5.

Time point noted: newly diagnosed GD, antithyroid drugs for less than 3 months. TCR sequences were obtained from RNA taken from PBMCs. CDR3 size: 15 residues. V gave up 0 bases and J gave up 6 bases, with 12 bases separating them. Looked up from germline, CDR1 is SGHRS and CDR2 is YFSETQ. In addition, the sample was reused for a study of T cells in Graves' hyperthyroidism and ophthalmopathy. From that second work: Researchers defined stable Graves' hyperthyroidism as no ophthalmopathy progression within 18 months. Patients were excluded because of uncontrolled infection, other autoimmune disease, pregnancy or lactation.

V is TRBV5-1 and J is TRBJ2-2; either TRBD1 or TRBD2 may fit D (5 bases each). This specimen consisted of peripheral blood mononuclear cells (PBMCs), obtained at new diagnosis, from a patient treated with antithyroid drugs. The receptor comes from a man aged 30 to 45 with Graves disease. The CDR3 region is CASSLGGSLAGELFF. The CDR3 DNA sequence: TGCGCCAGCAGCTTGGGGGGGAGTCTCGCCGGGGAGCTGTTTTTT.